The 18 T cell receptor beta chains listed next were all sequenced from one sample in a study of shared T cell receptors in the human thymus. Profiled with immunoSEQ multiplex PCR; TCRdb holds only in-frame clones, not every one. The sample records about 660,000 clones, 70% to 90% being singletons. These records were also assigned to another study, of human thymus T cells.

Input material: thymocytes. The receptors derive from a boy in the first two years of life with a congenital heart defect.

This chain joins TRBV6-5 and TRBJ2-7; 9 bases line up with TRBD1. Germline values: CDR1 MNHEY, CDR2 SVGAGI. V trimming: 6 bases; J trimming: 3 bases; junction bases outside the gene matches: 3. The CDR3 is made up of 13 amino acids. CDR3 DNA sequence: TGTGCCAGCAGCTACAGGGGGCTCTACGAGCAGTACTTC. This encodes CASSYRGLYEQYF.

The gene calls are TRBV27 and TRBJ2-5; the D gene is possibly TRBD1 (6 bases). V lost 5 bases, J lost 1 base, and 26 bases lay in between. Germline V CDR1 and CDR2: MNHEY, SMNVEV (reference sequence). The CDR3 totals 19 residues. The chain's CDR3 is CASSPTLPPGTYSQETQYF. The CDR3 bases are TGTGCCAGCAGTCCGACACTACCCCCCGGGACATATTCCCAAGAGACCCAGTACTTC.

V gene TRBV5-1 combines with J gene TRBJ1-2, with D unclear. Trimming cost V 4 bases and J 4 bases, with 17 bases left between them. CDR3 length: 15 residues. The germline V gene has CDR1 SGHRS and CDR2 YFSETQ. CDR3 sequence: CASSLEAGYLYGYTF. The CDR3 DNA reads TGCGCCAGCAGCCTGGAGGCAGGATACCTCTATGGCTACACCTTC.

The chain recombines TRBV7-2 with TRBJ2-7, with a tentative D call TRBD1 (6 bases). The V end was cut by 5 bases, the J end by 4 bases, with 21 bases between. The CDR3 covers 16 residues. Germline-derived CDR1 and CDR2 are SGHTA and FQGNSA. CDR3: CASSPRAQGSAYEQYF. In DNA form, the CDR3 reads TGTGCCAGCAGCCCCCGCGCCCAGGGGAGCGCGTACGAGCAGTACTTC.

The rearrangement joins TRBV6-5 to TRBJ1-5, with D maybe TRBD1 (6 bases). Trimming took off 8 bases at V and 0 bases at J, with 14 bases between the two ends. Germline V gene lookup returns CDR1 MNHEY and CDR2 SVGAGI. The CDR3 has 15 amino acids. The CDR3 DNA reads TGTGCCAGCGGGGGCGATAGACATAGCAATCAGCCCCAGCATTTT. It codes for CASGGDRHSNQPQHF.

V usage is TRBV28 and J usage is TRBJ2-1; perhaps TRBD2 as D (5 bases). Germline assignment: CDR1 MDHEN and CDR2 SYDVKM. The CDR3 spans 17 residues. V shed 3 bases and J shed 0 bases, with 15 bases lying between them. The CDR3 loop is CASSFSSEDGSYNEQFF. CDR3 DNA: TGTGCCAGCAGTTTCTCCTCGGAGGACGGCTCCTACAATGAGCAGTTCTTC. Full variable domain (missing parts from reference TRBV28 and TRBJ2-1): DVKVTQSSRYLVKRTGEKVFLECVQDMDHENMFWYRQDPGLGLRLIYFSYDVKMKEKGDIPEGYSVSREKKERFSLILESASTNQTSMYLCASSFSSEDGSYNEQFFGPGTRLTVL.

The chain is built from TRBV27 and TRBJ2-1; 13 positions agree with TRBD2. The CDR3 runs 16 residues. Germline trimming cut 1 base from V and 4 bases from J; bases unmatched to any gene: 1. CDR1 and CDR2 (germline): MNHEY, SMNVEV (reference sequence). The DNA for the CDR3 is TGTGCCAGCAGTTTATTGACTAGCGGGGGGTACAATGAGCAGTTCTTC. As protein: CASSLLTSGGYNEQFF.

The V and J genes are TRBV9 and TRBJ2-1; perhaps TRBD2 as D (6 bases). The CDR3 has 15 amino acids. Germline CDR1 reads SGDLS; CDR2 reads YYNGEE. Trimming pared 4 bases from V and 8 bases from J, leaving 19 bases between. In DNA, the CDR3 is TGTGCCAGCAGCTCCCTCTTCGGGAGTTACGATGAGCAGTTCTTC. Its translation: CASSSLFGSYDEQFF. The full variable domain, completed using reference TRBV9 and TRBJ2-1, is DSGVTQTPKHLITATGQRVTLRCSPRSGDLSVYWYQQSLDQGLQFLIQYYNGEERAKGNILERFSAQQFPDLHSELNLSSLELGDSALYFCASSSLFGSYDEQFFGPGTRLTVL.

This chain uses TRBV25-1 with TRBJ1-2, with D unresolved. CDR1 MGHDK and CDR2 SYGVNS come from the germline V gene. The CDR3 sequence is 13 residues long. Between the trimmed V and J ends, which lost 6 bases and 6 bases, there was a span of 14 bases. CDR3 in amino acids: CASREAASDGYTF. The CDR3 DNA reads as TGTGCCAGCAGAGAGGCAGCATCGGATGGCTACACCTTC.

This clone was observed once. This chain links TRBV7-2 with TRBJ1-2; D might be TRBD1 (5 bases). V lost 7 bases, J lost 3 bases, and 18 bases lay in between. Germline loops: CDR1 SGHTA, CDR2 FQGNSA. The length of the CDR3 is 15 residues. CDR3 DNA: TGTGCCAGCACACCGAACTCTGGGGGGTACTATGGCTACACCTTC. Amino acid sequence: CASTPNSGGYYGYTF.

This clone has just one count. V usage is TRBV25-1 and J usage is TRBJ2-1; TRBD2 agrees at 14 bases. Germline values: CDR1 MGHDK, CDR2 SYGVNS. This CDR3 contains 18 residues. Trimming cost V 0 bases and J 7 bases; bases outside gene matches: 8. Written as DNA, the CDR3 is TGTGCCAGCAGTGAATATATTCGGGGGACTAGCGGGAGTAATGAGCAGTTCTTC. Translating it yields CASSEYIRGTSGSNEQFF. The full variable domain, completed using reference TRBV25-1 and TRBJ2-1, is EADIYQTPRYLVIGTGKKITLECSQTMGHDKMYWYQQDPGMELHLIHYSYGVNSTEKGDLSSESTVSRIRTEHFPLTLESARPSHTSQYLCASSEYIRGTSGSNEQFFGPGTRLTVL.

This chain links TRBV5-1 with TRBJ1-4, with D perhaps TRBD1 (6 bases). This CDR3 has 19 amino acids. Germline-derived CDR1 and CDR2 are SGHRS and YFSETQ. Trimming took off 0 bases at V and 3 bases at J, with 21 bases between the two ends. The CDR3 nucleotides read TGCGCCAGCAGCTTGGCCGGGGGGGGCGACAATACCTCTAATGAAAAACTGTTTTTT. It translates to CASSLAGGGDNTSNEKLFF.

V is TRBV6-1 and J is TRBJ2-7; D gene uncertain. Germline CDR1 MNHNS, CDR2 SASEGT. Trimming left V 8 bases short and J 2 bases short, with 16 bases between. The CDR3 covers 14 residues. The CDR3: CASPPDTRTYEQYF. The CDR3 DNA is TGTGCCAGCCCCCCAGACACCCGGACCTACGAGCAGTACTTC.

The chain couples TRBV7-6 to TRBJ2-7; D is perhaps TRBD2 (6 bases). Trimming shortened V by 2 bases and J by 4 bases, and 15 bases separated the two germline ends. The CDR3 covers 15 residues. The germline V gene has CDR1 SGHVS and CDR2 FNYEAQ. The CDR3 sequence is CASSLMGPGVYEQYF. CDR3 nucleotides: TGTGCCAGCAGCTTAATGGGGCCGGGAGTTTACGAGCAGTACTTC.

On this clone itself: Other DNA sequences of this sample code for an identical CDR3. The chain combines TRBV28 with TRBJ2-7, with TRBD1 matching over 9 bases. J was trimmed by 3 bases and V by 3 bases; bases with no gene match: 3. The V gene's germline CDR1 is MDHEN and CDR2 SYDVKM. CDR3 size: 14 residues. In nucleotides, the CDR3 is TGTGCCAGCAGTTTTGGACAGGGGAACTACGAGCAGTACTTC. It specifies CASSFGQGNYEQYF.

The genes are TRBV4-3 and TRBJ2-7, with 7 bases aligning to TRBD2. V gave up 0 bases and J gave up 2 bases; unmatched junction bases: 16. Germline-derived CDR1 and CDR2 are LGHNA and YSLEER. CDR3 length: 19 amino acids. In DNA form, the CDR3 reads TGCGCCAGCAGCCAAGAGGGGAGAGGGGCGGCGGGAGAGACCTACGAGCAGTACTTC. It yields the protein CASSQEGRGAAGETYEQYF.

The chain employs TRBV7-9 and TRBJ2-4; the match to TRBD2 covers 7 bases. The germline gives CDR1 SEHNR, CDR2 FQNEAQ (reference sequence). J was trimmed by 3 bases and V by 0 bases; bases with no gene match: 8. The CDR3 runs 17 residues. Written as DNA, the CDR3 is TGTGCCAGCAGCTTAGCGGGGTGGGAGGGAGTCAAAAACATTCAGTACTTC. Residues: CASSLAGWEGVKNIQYF.

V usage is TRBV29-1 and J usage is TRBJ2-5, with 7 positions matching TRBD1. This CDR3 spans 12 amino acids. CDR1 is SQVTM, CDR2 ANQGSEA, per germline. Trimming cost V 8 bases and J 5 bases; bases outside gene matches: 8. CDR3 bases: TGCAGCCTTCGACAGGGTCCGGAGACCCAGTACTTC. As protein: CSLRQGPETQYF.